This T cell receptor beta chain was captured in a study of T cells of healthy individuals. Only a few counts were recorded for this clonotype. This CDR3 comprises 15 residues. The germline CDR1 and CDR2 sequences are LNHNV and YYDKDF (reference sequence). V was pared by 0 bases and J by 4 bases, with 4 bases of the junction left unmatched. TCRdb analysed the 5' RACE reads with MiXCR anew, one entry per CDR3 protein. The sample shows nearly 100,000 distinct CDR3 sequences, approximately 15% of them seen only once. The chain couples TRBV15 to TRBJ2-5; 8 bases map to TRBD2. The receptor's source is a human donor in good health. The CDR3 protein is CATSRDVREGETQYF. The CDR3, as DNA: TGTGCCACCAGCAGAGATGTTCGGGAGGGAGAGACCCAGTACTTC.